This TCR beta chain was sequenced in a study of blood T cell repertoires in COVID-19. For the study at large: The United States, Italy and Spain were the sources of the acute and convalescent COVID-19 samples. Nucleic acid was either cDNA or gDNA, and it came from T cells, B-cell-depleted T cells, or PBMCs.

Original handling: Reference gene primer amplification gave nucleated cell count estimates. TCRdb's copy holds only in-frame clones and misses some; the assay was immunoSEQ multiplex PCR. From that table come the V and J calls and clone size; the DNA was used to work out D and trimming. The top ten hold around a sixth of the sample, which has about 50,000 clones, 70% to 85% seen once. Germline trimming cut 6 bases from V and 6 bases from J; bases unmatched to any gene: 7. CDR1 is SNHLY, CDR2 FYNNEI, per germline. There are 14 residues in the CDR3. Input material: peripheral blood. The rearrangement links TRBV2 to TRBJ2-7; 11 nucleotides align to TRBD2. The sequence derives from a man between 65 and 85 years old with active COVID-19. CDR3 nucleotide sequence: TGTGCCAGCAGGGGACTAGCGGTCGAGGGCGAGCAGTACTTC. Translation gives CASRGLAVEGEQYF.